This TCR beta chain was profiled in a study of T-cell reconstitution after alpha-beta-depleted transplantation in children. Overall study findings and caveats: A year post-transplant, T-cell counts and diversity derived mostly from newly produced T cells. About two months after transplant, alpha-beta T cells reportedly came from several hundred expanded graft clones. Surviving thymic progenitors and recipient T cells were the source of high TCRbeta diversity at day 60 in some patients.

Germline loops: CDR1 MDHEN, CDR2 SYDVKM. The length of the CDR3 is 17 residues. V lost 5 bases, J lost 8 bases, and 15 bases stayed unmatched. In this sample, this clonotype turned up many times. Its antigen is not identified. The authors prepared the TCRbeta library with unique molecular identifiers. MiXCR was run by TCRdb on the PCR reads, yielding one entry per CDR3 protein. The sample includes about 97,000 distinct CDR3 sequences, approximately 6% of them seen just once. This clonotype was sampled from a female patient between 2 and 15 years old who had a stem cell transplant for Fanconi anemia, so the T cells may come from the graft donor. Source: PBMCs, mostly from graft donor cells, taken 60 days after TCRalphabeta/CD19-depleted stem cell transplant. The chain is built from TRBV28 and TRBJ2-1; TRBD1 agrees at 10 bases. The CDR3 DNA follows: TGTGCCAGCAGTGGAGTGTTCCAGGACAGGGGGGAAGATGAGCAGTTCTTC. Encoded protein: CASSGVFQDRGEDEQFF.